The T cell receptor (beta chain) under discussion was sequenced for a study of cytomegalovirus exposure and HLA in healthy donors. The PCR used 60 Vbeta and 13 Jbeta primers. Sequenced by immunoSEQ multiplex PCR; TCRdb stores in-frame clones only, minus some. The sample holds 250,000 to 350,000 clones, about four fifths seen once. The CDR3 sequence is 13 residues long. CDR1 is MDHEN, CDR2 SYDVKM, per germline. V dropped 5 bases and J dropped 3 bases, with 11 bases sitting between them. General observations from the study: Productive rates of about 90% or about 30% were seen for most TCR beta V segments in an earlier analysis. At a 0.05 false discovery rate, a later analysis found 15,000 to 20,000 TCR beta sequences to be associated with HLA alleles. Some V segments (TRBV6-2 and TRBV6-3 among them) were excluded as indistinguishable.

A note on this clone: Its antigen remains unknown.

This chain joins TRBV28 and TRBJ2-7; D is ambiguous. Sequencing was performed on PBMCs. The sequence came from a girl aged 2 to 9 in good health and CMV-seronegative. The DNA for the CDR3 is TGTGCCAGCAGTCCACACGTTAACTACGAGCAGTACTTC. This gives the protein CASSPHVNYEQYF.